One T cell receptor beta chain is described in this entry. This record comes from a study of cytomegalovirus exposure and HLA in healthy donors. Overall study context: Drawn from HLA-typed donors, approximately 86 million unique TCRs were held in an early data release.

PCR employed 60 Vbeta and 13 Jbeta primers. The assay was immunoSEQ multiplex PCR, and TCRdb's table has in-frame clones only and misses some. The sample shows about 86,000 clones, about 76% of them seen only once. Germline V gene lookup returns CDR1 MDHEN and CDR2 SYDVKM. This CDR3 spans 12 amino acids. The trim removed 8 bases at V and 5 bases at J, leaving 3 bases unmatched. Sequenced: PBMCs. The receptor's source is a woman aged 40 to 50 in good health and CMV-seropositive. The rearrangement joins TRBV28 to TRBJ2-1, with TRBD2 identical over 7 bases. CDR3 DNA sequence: TGTGCCAGCGTTCTAGCGGACAATGAGCAGTTCTTC. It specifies CASVLADNEQFF.